This T cell receptor beta chain was retrieved from a study of cytomegalovirus exposure and HLA in healthy donors. Study-wide context: The 100 to 150 validation repertoires were reported in a later analysis to have been generated on the same platform as the approximately 700 first-cohort repertoires.

General observations from the study: For most TCR sequences rarity was the rule, although some public TCRs occurred in many donors. A few CMV-associated chains were confirmed in vitro to be specific for CMV antigens.

The V end was cut by 5 bases, the J end by 3 bases, with 8 bases between. The CDR3 runs to 12 residues. Germline values: CDR1 MDHEN, CDR2 SYDVKM. Sequencing was performed with immunoSEQ multiplex PCR; in TCRdb, only in-frame clones are kept and a portion is missing. The sample includes about 140,000 clones, 86% of them seen just once. In the case of this clone: Its antigen is as yet unknown.

The sequenced sample consisted of PBMCs. This chain uses TRBV28 with TRBJ2-7; a possible D gene is TRBD1 (5 bases). This clonotype was obtained from a young man in good health and CMV-seronegative. The CDR3 nucleotides are TGTGCCAGCAGTAGGACAATCTACGAGCAGTACTTC. Amino acids: CASSRTIYEQYF.